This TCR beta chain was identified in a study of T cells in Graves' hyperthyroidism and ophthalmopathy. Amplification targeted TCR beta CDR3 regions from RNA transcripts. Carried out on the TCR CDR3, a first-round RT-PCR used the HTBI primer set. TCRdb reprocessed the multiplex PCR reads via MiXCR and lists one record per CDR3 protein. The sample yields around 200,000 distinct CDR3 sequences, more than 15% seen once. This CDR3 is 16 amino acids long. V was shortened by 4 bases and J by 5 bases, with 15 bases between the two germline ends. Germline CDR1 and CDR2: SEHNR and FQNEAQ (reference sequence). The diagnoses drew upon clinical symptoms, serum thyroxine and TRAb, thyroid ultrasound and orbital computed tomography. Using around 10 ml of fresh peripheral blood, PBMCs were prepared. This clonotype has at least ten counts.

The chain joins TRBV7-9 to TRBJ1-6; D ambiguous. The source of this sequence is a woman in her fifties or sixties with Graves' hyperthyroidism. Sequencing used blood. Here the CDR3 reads CASSSVGQMHNSPLHF. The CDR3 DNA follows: TGTGCCAGCAGCTCCGTCGGTCAGATGCATAATTCACCCCTCCACTTT.